Sequencing of this T cell receptor beta chain was carried out in a study of T cells in Graves' hyperthyroidism and ophthalmopathy. Study information: Before treatment of any kind, peripheral blood was taken at initial diagnosis.

Study-level points and caveats: Clonotypes that were expanded in thyroid above 0.001 mostly appeared in blood too.

RNA transcripts were the template for amplifying TCR beta CDR3 regions. HTBI primers were employed in a first-round RT-PCR of the TCR CDR3. Each CDR3 protein is one row after TCRdb ran MiXCR on the multiplex PCR reads. The table includes fewer than 400,000 distinct CDR3 sequences, 15% to 19% detected once. Patients between 18 and 65 years old had hyperthyroidism, newly diagnosed and lasting under 2 months. This clonotype was recorded a few times. The target antigen is unknown. The clonotype comes from a woman under 30 with Graves' hyperthyroidism that later progressed to Graves' ophthalmopathy. Sequencing was carried out using blood.

The CDR3 sequence: CASSSGLNTGELFF. In DNA form, the CDR3 reads TGTGCCAGCAGTAGCGGGTTAAACACCGGGGAGCTGTTTTTT. The rearrangement uses TRBV27 and TRBJ2-2; perhaps TRBD2 as D (6 bases). Germline-derived CDR1 and CDR2 are MNHEY and SMNVEV (reference sequence). The CDR3 is 14 residues long. V lost 5 bases, J lost 2 bases, and 9 bases lay in between.